The next 22 T cell receptor beta chains were all read from a single sample in a study of blood T cell repertoires in COVID-19. Repertoires were generated with immunoSEQ multiplex PCR, while TCRdb's copy carries only in-frame clones and drops some. This table holds under 400,000 clones, approximately 90% found once. The specimen sequenced was peripheral blood. These receptors all come from a woman aged 60-75 years with COVID-19, enrolled during active disease.

The gene calls are TRBV7-9 and TRBJ2-1; 9 bases match TRBD1. Germline values: CDR1 SEHNR, CDR2 FQNEAQ (reference sequence). The CDR3 loop spans 17 amino acids. The ends lost 4 bases at V and 7 bases at J; junction bases unmatched: 14. DNA for the CDR3: TGTGCCAGCAGCTCATCTCCGGGACAGGGCATTGGGAATGAGCAGTTCTTC. It translates to CASSSSPGQGIGNEQFF.

The gene calls are TRBV27 and TRBJ2-4, with unresolved D. CDR3 length equals 14 residues. CDR1 MNHEY and CDR2 SMNVEV come from the germline V gene (reference sequence). Trimming shortened V by 3 bases and J by 1 base, and 7 bases separated the two germline ends. The CDR3 protein is CASSFSNAKNIQYF. The CDR3 region has the DNA TGTGCCAGCAGTTTTAGTAACGCCAAAAACATTCAGTACTTC.

The J gene is TRBJ2-7, the V gene TRBV14, with 9 nucleotides matching TRBD2. The CDR3 consists of 19 residues. Germline V lookup: CDR1 SGHDN, CDR2 FVKESK. After removal of 2 bases from V and 2 bases from J, the junction contained 16 bases not matched to a gene. The CDR3 here is CASSQRGSGGITTPYEQYF. CDR3 in DNA: TGTGCCAGCAGCCAACGGGGTAGCGGGGGCATTACTACCCCCTACGAGCAGTACTTC.

This sequence joins TRBV9 and TRBJ2-7; D ambiguous. This CDR3 has 13 residues. Trimming took off 3 bases at V and 3 bases at J, with 10 bases between the two ends. Looked up from germline, CDR1 is SGDLS and CDR2 is YYNGEE. DNA for the CDR3: TGTGCCAGCAGCGAGAGCCTTAACTACGAGCAGTACTTC. Encoded protein: CASSESLNYEQYF.

The rearrangement joins TRBV3-1 (or the pseudogene TRBV3-2) to TRBJ1-1, with a weak D call TRBD1 (6 bases). This CDR3 comprises 15 residues. V gave up 4 bases and J gave up 5 bases, with 17 bases separating them. From germline, CDR1 is LGHDT and CDR2 YNNKEL (reference sequence). The CDR3 nucleotides read TGTGCCAGCAGCCGTATTACAGGGACGGGAACTGAAGCTTTCTTT. Translation: CASSRITGTGTEAFF.

The chain joins TRBV3-1 (or the pseudogene TRBV3-2) to TRBJ2-7; 7 bases match TRBD1. V shed 0 bases, J shed 7 bases, and the junction held 6 bases outside the gene matches. CDR1 LGHDT and CDR2 YNNKEL come from the germline V gene (reference sequence). The CDR3 consists of 14 residues. CDR3 loop: CASSQDRGTAEQYF. The CDR3 DNA sequence: TGTGCCAGCAGCCAAGATAGGGGGACAGCTGAGCAGTACTTC.

The chain couples TRBV6-5 to TRBJ1-4; D is unresolved. The germline V gene encodes CDR1 MNHEY and CDR2 SVGAGI. Trimming pared 6 bases from V and 7 bases from J, leaving 12 bases between. There are 13 residues in the CDR3. Here the CDR3 reads CASRGLIGEKLFF. The CDR3 DNA sequence: TGTGCCAGCAGAGGACTTATAGGTGAAAAACTGTTTTTT.

This rearrangement joins TRBV7-8 to TRBJ1-1; D not certain. The CDR3 runs 12 residues. V was trimmed by 9 bases and J by 4 bases, leaving 12 bases between them. CDR1 is SGHVS, CDR2 FQNEAQ, per germline. CDR3 sequence (DNA): TGTGCCAGTAGAGGCGGGGTCACTGAAGCTTTCTTT. Amino acid sequence: CASRGGVTEAFF.

The chain is built from TRBV12-3 or TRBV12-4 and TRBJ2-7; 7 bases line up with TRBD1. The V and J ends lost 5 bases and 5 bases, in that order; junction bases with no gene match: 3. This CDR3 has 12 residues. The CDR3 DNA sequence: TGTGCCAGCAGTATAGACAGGGACGAGCAGTACTTC. Its translation is CASSIDRDEQYF.

V is TRBV7-2 and J is TRBJ1-6; 7 bases match TRBD1. Germline V gene data show CDR1 as SGHTA and CDR2 as FQGNSA. With V trimmed by 0 bases and J by 7 bases, 9 bases remained unmatched. The CDR3 consists of 17 residues. The CDR3 region has the DNA TGTGCCAGCAGCTTAGCCCGCGGGCGGGACAGAAATTCACCCCTCCACTTT. This codes for CASSLARGRDRNSPLHF.

The genes are TRBV5-4 and TRBJ1-4, with 7 bases lining up with TRBD1. After removal of 4 bases from V and 8 bases from J, the junction contained 14 bases not matched to a gene. The germline gives CDR1 SGHNT, CDR2 YYREEE (reference sequence). The CDR3 is 16 residues long. In DNA form, the CDR3 reads TGTGCCAGCAGCCAGGGGGGTGGGGCCGGGAGAGAAAAACTGTTTTTT. Translation gives CASSQGGGAGREKLFF.

This rearrangement joins TRBV6-5 to TRBJ1-2; the D gene is possibly TRBD1 (5 bases). The CDR3 is 15 amino acids. The ends were cut back, 0 bases at V and 4 bases at J, with 12 bases in the middle. CDR1 MNHEY and CDR2 SVGAGI come from the germline V gene. The CDR3 protein is CASSYSRQSIYGYTF. CDR3 DNA sequence: TGTGCCAGCAGTTACTCGCGACAGTCCATCTATGGCTACACCTTC.

The chain employs TRBV28 and TRBJ1-2; TRBD1 aligns across 8 bases. Germline V CDR1 and CDR2: MDHEN, SYDVKM. J was trimmed by 0 bases and V by 6 bases; bases with no gene match: 9. This CDR3 spans 16 amino acids. In DNA, the CDR3 is TGTGCCAGCAGGACAGAAGGACAGGGCTCTAACTATGGCTACACCTTC. Translating gives CASRTEGQGSNYGYTF.

This chain connects TRBV3-1 (or the pseudogene TRBV3-2) to TRBJ2-1; TRBD2 matches 14 bases. V lost 4 bases to trimming and J lost 0 bases; unmatched junction nucleotides: 11. The length of the CDR3 is 20 residues. CDR1 is LGHDT, CDR2 YNNKEL, per germline (reference sequence). The CDR3 protein is CASSPLPGLAGDSSYNEQFF. The CDR3 DNA is TGTGCCAGCAGCCCTCTACCGGGACTAGCGGGGGACAGCTCCTACAATGAGCAGTTCTTC.

The rearrangement uses TRBV18 and TRBJ1-2; 8 bases align to TRBD1. This CDR3 spans 17 amino acids. V was pared by 2 bases and J by 1 base, with 9 bases of the junction left unmatched. The germline V gene has CDR1 KGHSH and CDR2 LQKENI. The DNA of the CDR3 is TGTGCCAGCTCACCATTCGGACCGGGACAGGATAACTATGGCTACACCTTC. Protein sequence: CASSPFGPGQDNYGYTF.

V gene TRBV15 combines with J gene TRBJ1-5; the D is unclear. CDR3 size: 15 residues. Germline V gene lookup returns CDR1 LNHNV and CDR2 YYDKDF (reference sequence). With 3 bases removed from V and 4 bases from J, the gap between germline ends came to 13 bases. The chain's CDR3 is CATSSKNARNQPQHF. The CDR3 region has the DNA TGTGCCACCAGCAGCAAAAACGCCCGGAATCAGCCCCAGCATTTT. Full variable domain (outside the CDR3, taken from reference TRBV15 and TRBJ1-5): DAMVIQNPRYQVTQFGKPVTLSCSQTLNHNVMYWYQQKSSQAPKLLFHYYDKDFNNEADTPDNFQSRRPNTSFCFLDIRSPGLGDTAMYLCATSSKNARNQPQHFGDGTRLSIL.

V is TRBV18 and J is TRBJ2-1, with a weak D call TRBD2 (6 bases). Trimming removed 3 bases from V and 7 bases from J, with 10 bases in between. This CDR3 is 13 amino acids long. The germline CDR1 and CDR2 sequences are KGHSH and LQKENI. Written as DNA, the CDR3 is TGTGCCAGCTCACCGACTCTAGCGAATGAGCAGTTCTTC. Residues: CASSPTLANEQFF.

V gene TRBV5-8 combines with J gene TRBJ1-2, with D unresolved. The ends were cut back, 2 bases at V and 1 base at J, with 9 bases in the middle. The CDR3 extends over 14 amino acids. Germline V lookup: CDR1 SGHTS, CDR2 YDEGEE. CDR3 amino acids: CASSFRRDNYGYTF. The DNA for the CDR3 is TGTGCCAGCAGCTTCAGGAGGGATAACTATGGCTACACCTTC.

The rearrangement uses TRBV5-5 and TRBJ2-3; D might be TRBD2 (6 bases). Germline V lookup: CDR1 SGHKS, CDR2 YYEKEE (reference sequence). V lost 1 base to trimming and J lost 3 bases, with 12 bases between them. This CDR3 spans 15 amino acids. The CDR3 region is CASSLLGGGTDTQYF. The CDR3 DNA follows: TGTGCCAGCAGCTTGTTGGGGGGAGGTACAGATACGCAGTATTTT.

The chain links TRBV5-1 to TRBJ1-2; D unclear. The CDR3 runs 15 residues. CDR1 and CDR2 from the germline V gene are SGHRS and YFSETQ. CDR3 DNA sequence: TGCGTATCTCTCATACAGATTATTCCCGTAGATGGCTACACCTTC. Protein sequence: CVSLIQIIPVDGYTF.

The chain couples TRBV11-1 to TRBJ2-2; 10 bases are shared with TRBD2. The CDR3 extends over 16 amino acids. Germline V gives CDR1 SGHAT, CDR2 FQDESV (reference sequence). After removal of 2 bases from V and 4 bases from J, the junction contained 4 bases not matched to a gene. CDR3 coding DNA: TGTGCCAGCAGCTTAACCGGGACTAGCGTCACCGGGGAGCTGTTTTTT. This encodes CASSLTGTSVTGELFF.

The chain carries TRBV30 and TRBJ1-4, with 8 positions matching TRBD1. V dropped 0 bases and J dropped 5; count of bases not matched to a gene: 11. This CDR3 has 17 amino acids. Germline V gene sequence: CDR1 GTSNPN, CDR2 SVGIG (reference sequence). The CDR3 nucleotides are TGTGCCTGGAGTGTAACGAGGACAGGGAGCTCGAATGAAAAACTGTTTTTT. Its translation is CAWSVTRTGSSNEKLFF.